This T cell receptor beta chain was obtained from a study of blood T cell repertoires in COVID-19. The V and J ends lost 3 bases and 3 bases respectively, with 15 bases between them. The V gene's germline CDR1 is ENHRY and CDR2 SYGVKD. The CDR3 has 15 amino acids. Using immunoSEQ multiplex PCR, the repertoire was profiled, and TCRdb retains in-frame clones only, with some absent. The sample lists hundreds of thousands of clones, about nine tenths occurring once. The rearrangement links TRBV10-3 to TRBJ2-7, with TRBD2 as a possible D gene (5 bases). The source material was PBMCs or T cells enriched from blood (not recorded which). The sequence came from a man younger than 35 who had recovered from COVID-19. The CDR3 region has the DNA TGTGCCATCAGTGACGGGAATAAAAGGAACTACGAGCAGTACTTC. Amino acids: CAISDGNKRNYEQYF.